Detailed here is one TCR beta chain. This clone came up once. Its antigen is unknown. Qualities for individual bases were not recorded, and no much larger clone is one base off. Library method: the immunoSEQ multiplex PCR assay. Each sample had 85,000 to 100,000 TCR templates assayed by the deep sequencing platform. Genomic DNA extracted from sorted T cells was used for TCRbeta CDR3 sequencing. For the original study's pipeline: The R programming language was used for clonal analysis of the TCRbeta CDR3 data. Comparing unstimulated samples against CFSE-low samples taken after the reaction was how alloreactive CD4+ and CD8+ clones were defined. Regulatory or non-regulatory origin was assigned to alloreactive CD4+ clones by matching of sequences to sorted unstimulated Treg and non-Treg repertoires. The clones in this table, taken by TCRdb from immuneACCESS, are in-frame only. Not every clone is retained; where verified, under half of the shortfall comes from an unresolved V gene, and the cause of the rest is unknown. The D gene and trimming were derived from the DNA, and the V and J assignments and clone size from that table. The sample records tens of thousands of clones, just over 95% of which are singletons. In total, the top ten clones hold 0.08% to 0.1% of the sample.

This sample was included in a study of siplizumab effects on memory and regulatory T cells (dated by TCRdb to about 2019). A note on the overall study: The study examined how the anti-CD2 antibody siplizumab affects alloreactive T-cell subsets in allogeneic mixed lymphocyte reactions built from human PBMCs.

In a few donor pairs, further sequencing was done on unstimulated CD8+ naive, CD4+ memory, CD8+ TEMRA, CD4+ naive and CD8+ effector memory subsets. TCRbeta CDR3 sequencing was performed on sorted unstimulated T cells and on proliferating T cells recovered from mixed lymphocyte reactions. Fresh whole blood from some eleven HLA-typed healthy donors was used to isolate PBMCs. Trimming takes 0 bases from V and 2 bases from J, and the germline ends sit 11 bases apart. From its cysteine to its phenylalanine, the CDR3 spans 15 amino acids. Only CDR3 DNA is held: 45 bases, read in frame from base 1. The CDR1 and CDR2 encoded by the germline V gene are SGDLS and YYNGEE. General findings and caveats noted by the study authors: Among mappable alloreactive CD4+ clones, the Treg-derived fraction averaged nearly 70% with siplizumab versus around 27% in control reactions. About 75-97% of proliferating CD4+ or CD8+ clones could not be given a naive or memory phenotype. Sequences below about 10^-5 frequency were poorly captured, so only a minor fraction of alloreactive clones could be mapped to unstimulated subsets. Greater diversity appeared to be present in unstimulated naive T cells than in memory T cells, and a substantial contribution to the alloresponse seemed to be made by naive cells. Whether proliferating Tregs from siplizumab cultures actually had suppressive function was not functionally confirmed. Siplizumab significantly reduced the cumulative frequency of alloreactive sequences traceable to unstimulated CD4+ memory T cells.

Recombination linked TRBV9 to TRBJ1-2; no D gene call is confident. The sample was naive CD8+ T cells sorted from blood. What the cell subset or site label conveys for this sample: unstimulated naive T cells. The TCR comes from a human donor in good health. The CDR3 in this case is CASSVASVPNYGYTF. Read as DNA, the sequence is TGTGCCAGCAGCGTAGCGTCAGTCCCCAACTATGGCTACACCTTC.